This T cell receptor (beta chain) was recovered during a study of blood T cell repertoires in COVID-19. Overall study: Sites across the United States, Italy and Spain contributed samples from acute and convalescent COVID-19. PBMCs, B-cell-depleted T cells, or T cells were the source of the cDNA or gDNA that made up the material.

Original handling: It was from reference gene primer amplification that nucleated cell counts were estimated. The assay was immunoSEQ multiplex PCR, and TCRdb's table has in-frame clones only and misses some. For V, J and clone size, that table is used; D and trimming come from the DNA. The sample shows 130,000 to 150,000 clones, around four fifths of them seen only once. The V gene's germline CDR1 is SGHNT and CDR2 YYREEE (reference sequence). Trimming at V came to 0 bases and at J to 1 base, leaving 7 bases not matched to a gene. The CDR3 has 17 residues. The sequencing input was peripheral blood. The gene calls are TRBV5-4 and TRBJ2-3, with 8 bases matching TRBD2. The receptor comes from a human donor in a cohort sampled during active COVID-19. The CDR3 region is CASSLATSGPRTDTQYF. CDR3 DNA: TGTGCCAGCAGCTTGGCCACTAGCGGTCCCCGCACAGATACGCAGTATTTT.